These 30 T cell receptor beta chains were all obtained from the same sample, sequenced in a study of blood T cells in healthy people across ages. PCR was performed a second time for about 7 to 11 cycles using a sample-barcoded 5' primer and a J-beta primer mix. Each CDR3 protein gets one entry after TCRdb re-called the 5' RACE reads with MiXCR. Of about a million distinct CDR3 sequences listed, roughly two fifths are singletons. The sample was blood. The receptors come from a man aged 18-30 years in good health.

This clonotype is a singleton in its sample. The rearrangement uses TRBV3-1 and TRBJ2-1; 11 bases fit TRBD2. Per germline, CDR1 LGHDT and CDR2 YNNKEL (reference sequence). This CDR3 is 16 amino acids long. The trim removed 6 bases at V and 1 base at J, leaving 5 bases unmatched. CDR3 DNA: TGTGCCAGCAGTCCCCTAGCGGGGGGTTCCTACAATGAGCAGTTCTTC. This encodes CASSPLAGGSYNEQFF.

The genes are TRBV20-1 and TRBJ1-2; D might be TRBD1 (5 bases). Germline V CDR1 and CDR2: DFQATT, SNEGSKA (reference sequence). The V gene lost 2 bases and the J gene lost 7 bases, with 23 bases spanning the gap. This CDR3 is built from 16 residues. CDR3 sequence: CSARPLAGTREGGYTF. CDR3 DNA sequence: TGCAGTGCTAGACCTCTGGCCGGGACGCGGGAGGGTGGCTACACCTTC.

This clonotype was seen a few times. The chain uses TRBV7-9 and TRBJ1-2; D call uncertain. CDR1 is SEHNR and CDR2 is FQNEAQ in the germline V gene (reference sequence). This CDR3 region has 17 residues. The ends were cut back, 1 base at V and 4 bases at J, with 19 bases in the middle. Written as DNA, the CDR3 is TGTGCCAGCAGCTTAGGCGTCTCGGGCGCGGTCGTCTATGGCTACACCTTC. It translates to CASSLGVSGAVVYGYTF.

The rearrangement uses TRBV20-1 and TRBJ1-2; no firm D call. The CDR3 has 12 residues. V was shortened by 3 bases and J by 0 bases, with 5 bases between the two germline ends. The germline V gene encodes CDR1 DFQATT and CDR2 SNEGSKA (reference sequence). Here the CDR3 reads CSARTPNYGYTF. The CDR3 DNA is TGCAGTGCTAGGACGCCTAACTATGGCTACACCTTC.

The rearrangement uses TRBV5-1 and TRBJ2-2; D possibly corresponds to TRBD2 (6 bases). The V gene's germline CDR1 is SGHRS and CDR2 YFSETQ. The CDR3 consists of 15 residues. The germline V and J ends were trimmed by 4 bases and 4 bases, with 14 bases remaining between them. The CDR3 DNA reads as TGCGCCAGCAGCCTCGCGGGACTCCTCACCGGGGAGCTGTTTTTT. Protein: CASSLAGLLTGELFF.

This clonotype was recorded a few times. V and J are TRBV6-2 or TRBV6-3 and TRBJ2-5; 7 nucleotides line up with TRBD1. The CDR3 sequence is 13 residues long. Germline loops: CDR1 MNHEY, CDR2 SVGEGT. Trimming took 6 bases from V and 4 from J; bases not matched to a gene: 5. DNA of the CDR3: TGTGCCAGCAGACGACAGGGCGGAGAGACCCAGTACTTC. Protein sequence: CASRRQGGETQYF.

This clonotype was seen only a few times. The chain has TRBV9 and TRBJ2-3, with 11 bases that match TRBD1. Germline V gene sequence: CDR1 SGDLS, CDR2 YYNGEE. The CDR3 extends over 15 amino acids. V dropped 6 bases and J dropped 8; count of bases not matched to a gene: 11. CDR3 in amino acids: CASKANPGTGGTQYF. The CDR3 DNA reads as TGTGCCAGCAAAGCCAACCCCGGGACAGGGGGTACGCAGTATTTT.

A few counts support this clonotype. CDR3 in DNA: TGTGCCAGCAGCTTAAACATCGAGCGGGGCCCCTACGAGCAGTACTTC. Its protein is CASSLNIERGPYEQYF. The V and J genes are TRBV7-9 and TRBJ2-7, with 7 bases fitting TRBD2. There are 16 residues in the CDR3. Germline V gene data show CDR1 as SEHNR and CDR2 as FQNEAQ (reference sequence). Trimming removed 2 bases from V and 2 bases from J; junction bases left unmatched: 9. Complete variable domain (other parts from reference TRBV7-9 and TRBJ2-7): DTGVSQNPRHKITKRGQNVTFRCDPISEHNRLYWYRQTLGQGPEFLTYFQNEAQLEKSRLLSDRFSAERPKGSFSTLEIQRTEQGDSAMYLCASSLNIERGPYEQYFGPGTRLTVT.

CDR3 protein: CASSYGALYEQYF. CDR3 DNA sequence: TGTGCCAGCAGTTATGGCGCGCTCTACGAGCAGTACTTC. The genes are TRBV6-2 or TRBV6-3 and TRBJ2-5; unclear D gene. The assigned J gene may be wrong: the sequence end matches TRBJ2-7 better. This CDR3 region has 13 residues. The germline CDR1 and CDR2 sequences are MNHEY and SVGEGT.

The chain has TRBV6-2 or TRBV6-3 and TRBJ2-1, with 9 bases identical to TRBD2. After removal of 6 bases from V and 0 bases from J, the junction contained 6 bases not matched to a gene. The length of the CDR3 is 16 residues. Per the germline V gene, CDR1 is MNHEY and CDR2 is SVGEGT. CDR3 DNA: TGTGCCAGCAGCCTCTCAGCGGGGGGCTCCTACAATGAGCAGTTCTTC. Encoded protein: CASSLSAGGSYNEQFF.

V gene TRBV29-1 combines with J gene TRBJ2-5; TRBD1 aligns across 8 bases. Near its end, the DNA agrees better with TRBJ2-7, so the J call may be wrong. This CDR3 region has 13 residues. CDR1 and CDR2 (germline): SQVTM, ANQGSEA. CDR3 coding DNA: TGCAGCGTTGGAGGGACAGGAGTCTGCGAGCAGTACTTC. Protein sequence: CSVGGTGVCEQYF.

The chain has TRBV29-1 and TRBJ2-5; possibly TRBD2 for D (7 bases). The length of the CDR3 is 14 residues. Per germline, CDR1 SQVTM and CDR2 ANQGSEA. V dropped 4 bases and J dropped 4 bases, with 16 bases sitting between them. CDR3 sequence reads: CSVGAGTYAETQYF. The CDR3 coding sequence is TGCAGCGTTGGAGCGGGGACATACGCAGAGACCCAGTACTTC. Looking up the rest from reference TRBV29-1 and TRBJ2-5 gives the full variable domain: SAVISQKPSRDICQRGTSLTIQCQVDSQVTMMFWYRQQPGQSLTLIATANQGSEATYESGFVIDKFPISRPNLTFSTLTVSNMSPEDSSIYLCSVGAGTYAETQYFGPGTRLLVL.

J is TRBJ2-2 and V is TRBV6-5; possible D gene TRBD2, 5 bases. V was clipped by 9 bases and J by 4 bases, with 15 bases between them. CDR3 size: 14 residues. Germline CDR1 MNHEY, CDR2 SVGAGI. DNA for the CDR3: TGTGCCAGTGCGGGCAGCGGAATCACCGGGGAGCTGTTTTTT. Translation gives CASAGSGITGELFF.

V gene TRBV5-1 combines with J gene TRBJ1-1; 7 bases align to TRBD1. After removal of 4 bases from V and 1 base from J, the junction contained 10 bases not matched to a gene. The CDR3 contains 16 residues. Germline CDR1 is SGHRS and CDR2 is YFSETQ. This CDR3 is CASSENSTGENTEAFF. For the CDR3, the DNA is TGCGCCAGCAGCGAGAACTCCACAGGGGAGAACACTGAAGCTTTCTTT.

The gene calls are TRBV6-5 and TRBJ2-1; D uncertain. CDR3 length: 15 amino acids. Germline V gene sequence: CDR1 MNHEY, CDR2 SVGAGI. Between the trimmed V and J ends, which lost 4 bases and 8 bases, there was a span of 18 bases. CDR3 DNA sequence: TGTGCCAGCAGTTCCATAGCCACTGACGTCGATGAGCAGTTCTTC. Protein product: CASSSIATDVDEQFF.

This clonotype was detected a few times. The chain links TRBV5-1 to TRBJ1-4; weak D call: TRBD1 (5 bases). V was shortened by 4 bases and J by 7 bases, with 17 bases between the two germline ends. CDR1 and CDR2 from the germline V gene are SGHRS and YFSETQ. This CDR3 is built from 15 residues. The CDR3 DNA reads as TGCGCCAGCAGCCGAGGGACCGAGATGTTTGAAAAACTGTTTTTT. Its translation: CASSRGTEMFEKLFF.

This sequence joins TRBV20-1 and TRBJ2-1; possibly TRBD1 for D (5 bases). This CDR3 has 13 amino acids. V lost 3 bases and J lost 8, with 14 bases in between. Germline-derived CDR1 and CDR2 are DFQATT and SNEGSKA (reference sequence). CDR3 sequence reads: CSASREGVDEQFF. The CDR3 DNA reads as TGCAGTGCTAGCAGGGAAGGAGTCGATGAGCAGTTCTTC.

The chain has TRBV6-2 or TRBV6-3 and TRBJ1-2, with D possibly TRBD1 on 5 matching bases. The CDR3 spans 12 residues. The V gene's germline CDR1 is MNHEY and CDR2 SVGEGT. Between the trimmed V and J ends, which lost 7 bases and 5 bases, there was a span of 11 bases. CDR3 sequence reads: CASTNGGYGYTF. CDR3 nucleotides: TGTGCCAGCACCAACGGGGGGTATGGCTACACCTTC.

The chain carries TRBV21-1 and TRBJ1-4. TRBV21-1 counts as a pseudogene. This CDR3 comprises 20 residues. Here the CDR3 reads CASSTRREGFGVATNEKLFF. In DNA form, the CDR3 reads TGTGCCAGCAGCACTAGGAGAGAAGGATTTGGGGTGGCAACTAATGAAAAACTGTTTTTT.

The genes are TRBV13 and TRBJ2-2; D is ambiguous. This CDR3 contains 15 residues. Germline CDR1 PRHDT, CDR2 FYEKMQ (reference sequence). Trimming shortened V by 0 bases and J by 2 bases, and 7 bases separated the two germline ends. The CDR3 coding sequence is TGTGCCAGCAGCTTAGGCTACGGCAACACCGGGGAGCTGTTTTTT. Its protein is CASSLGYGNTGELFF.

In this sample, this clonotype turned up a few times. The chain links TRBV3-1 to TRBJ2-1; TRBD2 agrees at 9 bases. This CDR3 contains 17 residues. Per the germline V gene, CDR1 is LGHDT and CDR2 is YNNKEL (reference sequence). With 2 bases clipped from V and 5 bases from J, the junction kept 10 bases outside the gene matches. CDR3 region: CASSQYSGTSLNNEQFF. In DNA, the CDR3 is TGTGCCAGCAGCCAATACTCCGGGACTAGCCTTAACAATGAGCAGTTCTTC.

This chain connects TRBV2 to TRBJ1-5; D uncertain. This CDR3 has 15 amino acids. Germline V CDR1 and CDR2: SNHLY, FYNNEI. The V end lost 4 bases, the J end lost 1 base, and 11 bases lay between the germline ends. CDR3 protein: CASSADVLSNQPQHF. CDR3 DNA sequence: TGTGCCAGCAGTGCGGACGTATTGAGCAATCAGCCCCAGCATTTT.

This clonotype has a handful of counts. The CDR3, as DNA: TGTGCCAGCAGTGAATCGGCAAGATATGGCTACACCTTC. Its translation: CASSESARYGYTF. V gene TRBV25-1 combines with J gene TRBJ1-2; no clear D gene. V shed 1 base and J shed 5 bases, with 8 bases lying between them. This CDR3 contains 13 residues. Per germline, CDR1 MGHDK and CDR2 SYGVNS.

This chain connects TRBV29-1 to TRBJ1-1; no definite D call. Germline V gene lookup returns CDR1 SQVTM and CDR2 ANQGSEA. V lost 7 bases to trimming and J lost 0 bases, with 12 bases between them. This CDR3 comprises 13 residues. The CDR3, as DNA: TGCAGCGCCGAACAGTCCTTGAACACTGAAGCTTTCTTT. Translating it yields CSAEQSLNTEAFF.

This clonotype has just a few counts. The CDR3 protein is CATGRDRERINYGYTF. CDR3 in DNA: TGTGCCACTGGGAGGGACAGGGAAAGGATTAACTATGGCTACACCTTC. V gene TRBV6-6 combines with J gene TRBJ1-2; TRBD1 matches 9 bases. With V trimmed by 10 bases and J by 1 base, 13 bases remained unmatched. CDR1 and CDR2 from the germline V gene are MNHNY and SVGAGI (reference sequence). This CDR3 is built from 16 residues.

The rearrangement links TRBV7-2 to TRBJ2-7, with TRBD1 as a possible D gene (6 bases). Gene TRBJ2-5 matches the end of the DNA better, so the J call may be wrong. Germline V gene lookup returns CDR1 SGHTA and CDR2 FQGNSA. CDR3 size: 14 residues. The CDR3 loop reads CASSFNRASETQYF. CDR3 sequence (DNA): TGTGCCAGCAGCTTTAACAGGGCAAGTGAGACCCAGTACTTC.

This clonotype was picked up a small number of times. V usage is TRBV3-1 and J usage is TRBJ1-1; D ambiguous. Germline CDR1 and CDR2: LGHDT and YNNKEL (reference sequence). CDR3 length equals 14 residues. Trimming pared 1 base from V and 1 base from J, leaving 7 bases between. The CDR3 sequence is CASSQASRNTEAFF. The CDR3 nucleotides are TGTGCCAGCAGCCAAGCTTCCAGGAACACTGAAGCTTTCTTT.

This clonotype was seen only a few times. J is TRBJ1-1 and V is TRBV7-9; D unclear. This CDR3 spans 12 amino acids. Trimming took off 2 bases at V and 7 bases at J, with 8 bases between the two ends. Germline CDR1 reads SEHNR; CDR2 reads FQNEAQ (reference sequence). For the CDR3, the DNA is TGTGCCAGCAGCTTAAGTGGGGATGAAGCTTTCTTT. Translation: CASSLSGDEAFF.

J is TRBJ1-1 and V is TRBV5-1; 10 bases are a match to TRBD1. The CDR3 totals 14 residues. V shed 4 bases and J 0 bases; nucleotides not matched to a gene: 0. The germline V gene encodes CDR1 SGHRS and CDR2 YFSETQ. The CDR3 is CASSGTGVNTEAFF. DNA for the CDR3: TGCGCCAGCAGCGGGACAGGGGTGAACACTGAAGCTTTCTTT.

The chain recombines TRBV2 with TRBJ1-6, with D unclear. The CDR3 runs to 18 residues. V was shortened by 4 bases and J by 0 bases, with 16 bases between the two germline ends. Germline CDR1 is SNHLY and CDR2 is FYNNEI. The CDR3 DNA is TGTGCCAGCAGTGTCTTGGGGTCCCGACCCTCCTATAATTCACCCCTCCACTTT. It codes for CASSVLGSRPSYNSPLHF.